A selection of T cell receptor beta chains follows, all from one sample in a study of blood T cell repertoires in COVID-19. TCRdb keeps only in-frame clones here, not all; method: immunoSEQ multiplex PCR. The table lists approximately 210,000 clones, 81% of them singletons, with 8% to 9% in the top ten. The sample consisted of PBMCs or T cells enriched from blood (not recorded which). These receptors originate from a woman aged 45-60 years with acute COVID-19. CDR3s include the opening cysteine and the closing phenylalanine or tryptophan. The D gene is left open where the match is weak. Rows may omit the clone size; those that give it use once, few, many or a size class.

v_call	clone_size	d_call	j_call	cdr3_aa	cdr3_nt
TRBV19	.	.	TRBJ1-6	CASSIRTGPGSDSPLHF	TGTGCCAGTAGTATCCGGACCGGGCCAGGGTCGGATTCACCCCTCCACTTT
TRBV19	.	.	TRBJ2-6	CASSIGGHTAGANVLTF	TGTGCCAGTAGTATAGGGGGACATACGGCTGGGGCCAACGTCCTGACTTTC
TRBV2	.	TRBD2	TRBJ2-7	CASREGGLAYEQYF	TGTGCCAGCAGAGAAGGGGGACTAGCCTACGAGCAGTACTTC
TRBV5-1	.	.	TRBJ2-3	CASSPGVAGSTDTQYF	TGCGCCAGCAGCCCCGGAGTGGCAGGGAGCACAGATACGCAGTATTTT
TRBV6-6	.	TRBD1	TRBJ1-1	CASSSGQGRGNTEAFF	TGTGCCAGCAGTTCGGGACAGGGCCGAGGGAACACTGAAGCTTTCTTT
TRBV4-3	.	.	TRBJ1-4	CASSQGGRGPNWEKLFF	TGCGCCAGCAGCCAAGGCGGGCGGGGGCCAAACTGGGAAAAACTGTTTTTT
TRBV23-1	.	.	TRBJ2-7	CASSQSTRQAYEQYF	TGCGCCAGCAGTCAATCGACGAGACAGGCGTACGAGCAGTACTTC
TRBV7-2	.	.	TRBJ2-7	CASSLAFSGSSYEQYF	TGTGCCAGCAGCTTAGCTTTCTCGGGGAGCTCCTACGAGCAGTACTTC
TRBV10-2	.	.	TRBJ2-7	CASSPSGPTYEQYF	TGCGCCAGCAGCCCCAGCGGGCCTACCTACGAGCAGTACTTC
TRBV21-1	few	.	TRBJ1-2	CATAGQGRGYTF	TGTGCCACGGCCGGACAGGGGAGGGGCTACACCTTC
TRBV15	few	TRBD1	TRBJ1-1	CATSIPRDRGGLRAFF	TGTGCCACCAGCATCCCCAGGGACAGGGGAGGGCTGCGGGCTTTCTTT
TRBV10-3	.	.	TRBJ2-2	CAISLQGAGELFF	TGTGCCATCAGTTTACAGGGAGCCGGGGAGCTGTTTTTT
TRBV3-1/TRBV3-2	.	.	TRBJ1-5	CASSPRQTPLSPQHF	TGTGCCAGCAGCCCCCGACAGACGCCCCTTTCGCCCCAGCATTTT
TRBV7-9	.	.	TRBJ2-1	CASSDRTGTFGEQFF	TGTGCCAGCAGCGATCGGACTGGAACGTTTGGTGAGCAGTTCTTC
TRBV7-9	.	TRBD1	TRBJ1-4	CATPPKGGTATEKLFF	TGTGCAACCCCACCAAAAGGGGGGACAGCTACTGAAAAACTGTTTTTT
TRBV20-1	.	.	TRBJ2-4	CSAIDLRQDRAKNIQYF	TGCAGTGCTATTGACCTTCGACAAGACCGAGCCAAAAACATTCAGTACTTC
TRBV28	few	TRBD2	TRBJ2-7	CASSPLRGAPSSYEQYF	TGTGCCAGCAGTCCTTTGCGGGGGGCCCCAAGCTCCTACGAGCAGTACTTC
TRBV27	.	.	TRBJ1-2	CASSLSVRVHGYTF	TGTGCCAGCAGTTTATCGGTCCGGGTCCATGGCTACACCTTC
TRBV7-2	.	TRBD2	TRBJ2-1	CASFSGRAGLNEQFF	TGTGCCTCCTTTAGCGGGAGGGCCGGTTTGAATGAGCAGTTCTTC
TRBV28	.	.	TRBJ1-3	CASSFGHRSGNTIYF	TGTGCCAGCAGTTTTGGGCACCGGTCTGGAAACACCATATATTTT
TRBV10-3	.	.	TRBJ2-7	CAIRGTVGGEQYF	TGTGCCATCAGAGGTACGGTTGGAGGTGAGCAGTACTTC
TRBV30	.	.	TRBJ1-1	CAIPRVHAEAFF	TGTGCCATCCCCAGGGTACACGCTGAAGCTTTCTTT
TRBV7-2	few	.	TRBJ1-6	CASSLRGSYNSPLHF	TGTGCCAGCAGCTTAAGGGGCTCCTATAATTCACCCCTCCACTTT
TRBV4-1	few	TRBD2	TRBJ2-7	CASSPGAGVLYEQYF	TGCGCCAGCAGCCCGGGAGCGGGAGTTCTCTACGAGCAGTACTTC
TRBV3-1/TRBV3-2	.	.	TRBJ1-4	CASSHWSRDEKLFF	TGTGCCAGCAGCCACTGGAGCAGGGATGAAAAACTGTTTTTT
TRBV5-6	.	.	TRBJ1-4	CASSYRVPNEKLFF	TGTGCCAGCAGTTACAGGGTTCCTAATGAAAAACTGTTTTTT
TRBV5-6	.	TRBD2	TRBJ2-7	CASSLGTSGTVYEQYF	TGTGCCAGCAGCTTGGGGACTAGCGGGACAGTATACGAGCAGTACTTC
TRBV30	.	.	TRBJ2-5	CAWSFGSGETQYF	TGTGCCTGGAGTTTCGGGAGTGGAGAGACCCAGTACTTC
TRBV7-2	.	TRBD1	TRBJ1-2	CASSFGTAANYGYTF	TGTGCCAGCAGCTTCGGGACAGCAGCTAACTATGGCTACACCTTC
TRBV5-4	.	.	TRBJ1-3	CASSLQAGGNTIYF	TGTGCCAGCAGCTTACAAGCAGGGGGAAACACCATATATTTT
TRBV5-4	.	.	TRBJ1-1	CASSLEGAEAFF	TGTGCCAGCAGCTTGGAAGGGGCTGAAGCTTTCTTT
TRBV2	.	TRBD1	TRBJ1-6	CASSDPGQKLNSPLHF	TGTGCCAGCAGTGACCCGGGACAGAAACTGAATTCACCCCTCCACTTT
TRBV5-4	.	TRBD2	TRBJ2-1	CASSISGRRYNEQFF	TGTGCCAGCAGCATTAGCGGGAGACGCTACAATGAGCAGTTCTTC
TRBV18	.	.	TRBJ1-6	CASSQNGNSPLHF	TGTGCCAGCTCACAAAACGGGAATTCACCCCTCCACTTT